A single sample gave rise to the 25 T cell receptor beta chains below, sequenced in a study of T cells in Graves' hyperthyroidism and ophthalmopathy. The investigators amplified TCR beta CDR3 regions from RNA transcripts. RT-PCR in the first round (using the HTBI primer set) targeted the TCR CDR3. Each CDR3 protein gets one entry after TCRdb re-called the multiplex PCR reads with MiXCR. The table lists about 400,000 distinct CDR3 sequences, about 14% of them singletons. Sequenced: blood. Receptors were obtained from a man between 18 and 35 years old with Graves' ophthalmopathy.

This clonotype has a count of ten or more. This chain uses TRBV3-1 with TRBJ2-1; the D is unclear. Per germline, CDR1 LGHDT and CDR2 YNNKEL (reference sequence). The CDR3 sequence is 14 residues long. Trimming removed 1 base from V and 6 bases from J, with 10 bases in between. CDR3 nucleotides: TGTGCCAGCAGCCAAGGTGAGTTCAGCAATGAGCAGTTCTTC. Protein sequence: CASSQGEFSNEQFF.

The gene calls are TRBV10-3 and TRBJ2-3, with D tentatively TRBD2 (5 bases). Germline values: CDR1 ENHRY, CDR2 SYGVKD. The ends were cut back, 5 bases at V and 2 bases at J, with 11 bases in the middle. The CDR3 is 14 residues long. In DNA form, the CDR3 reads TGTGCCATCAGTCCCCAGCGGAACACAGATACGCAGTATTTT. It specifies CAISPQRNTDTQYF.

This sequence joins TRBV5-4 and TRBJ2-3, with D unresolved. Trimming removed 0 bases at V and 1 base at J, with 9 bases between. CDR3 length: 15 amino acids. The germline CDR1 and CDR2 sequences are SGHNT and YYREEE (reference sequence). The DNA of the CDR3 is TGTGCCAGCAGCTTGGGGCTATCGCGCACAGATACGCAGTATTTT. Translated, it gives CASSLGLSRTDTQYF.

The chain uses TRBV7-2 and TRBJ2-7, with TRBD1 as a possible D gene (6 bases). This CDR3 has 13 amino acids. Deletions cut 5 bases from V and 3 bases from J, with 11 bases between. Germline loops: CDR1 SGHTA, CDR2 FQGNSA. The CDR3, as DNA: TGTGCCAGCAGCCCTACAGGGCTCTACGAGCAGTACTTC. Amino acid sequence: CASSPTGLYEQYF.

This clonotype was observed at least ten times. The CDR3 sequence is CASRSGPVEGPQHF. Written as DNA, the CDR3 is TGTGCCAGCAGAAGTGGGCCAGTGGAGGGGCCCCAGCATTTT. This chain connects TRBV2 to TRBJ1-5; no firm D call. The V and J ends lost 6 bases and 9 bases respectively, with 18 bases between them. Germline CDR1 and CDR2: SNHLY and FYNNEI. The CDR3 contains 14 residues. Using reference TRBV2 and TRBJ1-5 for the parts outside the CDR3, the full variable domain is EPEVTQTPSHQVTQMGQEVILRCVPISNHLYFYWYRQILGQKVEFLVSFYNNEISEKSEIFDDQFSVERPDGSNFTLKIRSTKLEDSAMYFCASRSGPVEGPQHFGDGTRLSIL.

The genes are TRBV30 and TRBJ1-3, with D unclear. The CDR3 is 12 amino acids. With 0 bases removed from V and 4 bases from J, the gap between germline ends came to 4 bases. The V gene's germline CDR1 is GTSNPN and CDR2 SVGIG (reference sequence). This chain's CDR3 is CAWSVQGNTIYF. The CDR3 DNA follows: TGTGCCTGGAGTGTACAGGGAAACACCATATATTTT.

The chain joins TRBV19 to TRBJ1-1; D unresolved. CDR3 size: 12 residues. With 3 bases removed from V and 11 bases from J, the gap between germline ends came to 13 bases. CDR1 LNHDA and CDR2 SQIVND come from the germline V gene (reference sequence). The chain's CDR3 is CASSIRGRTAFF. As DNA, the CDR3 is TGTGCCAGTAGTATTCGAGGTCGTACGGCTTTCTTT.

This clonotype was seen ten or more times. The chain is built from TRBV7-3 and TRBJ1-1, with TRBD1 matching 7 bases. CDR3 size: 14 residues. Per germline, CDR1 SGHTA and CDR2 FQGTGA. J gave up 5 bases and V 1 base, and 4 bases lay outside the gene matches. The DNA for the CDR3 is TGTGCCAGCAGCTTAAGGCAGGGGGATACTGAAGCTTTCTTT. It specifies CASSLRQGDTEAFF.

The chain recombines TRBV7-9 with TRBJ1-6; a weak D match, TRBD1 (6 bases). Germline V lookup: CDR1 SEHNR, CDR2 FQNEAQ (reference sequence). The V end lost 4 bases, the J end lost 3 bases, and 13 bases lay between the germline ends. There are 16 residues in the CDR3. As DNA, the CDR3 is TGTGCCAGCAGCTCTGACTGGGGGCACTATAATTCACCCCTCCACTTT. As protein: CASSSDWGHYNSPLHF.

This clonotype was found many times. The chain employs TRBV15 and TRBJ2-3, with D possibly being TRBD2 (5 bases). The CDR3 contains 16 residues. V lost 0 bases, J lost 0 bases, and 10 bases lay in between. CDR1 and CDR2 (germline): LNHNV, YYDKDF (reference sequence). The CDR3, as DNA: TGTGCCACCAGCAGAGATCGAGGGAGTAGCACAGATACGCAGTATTTT. This codes for CATSRDRGSSTDTQYF.

This clonotype was picked up many times. For the CDR3, the DNA is TGCGCCAGCAGCTTGTCTCCCGCGGGGAATTCACCCCTCCACTTT. It codes for CASSLSPAGNSPLHF. This chain joins TRBV5-1 and TRBJ1-6; D is unresolved. Deletions cut 1 base from V and 7 bases from J, with 12 bases between. CDR1 SGHRS and CDR2 YFSETQ come from the germline V gene. The CDR3 sequence is 15 residues long.

The J gene is TRBJ2-5, the V gene TRBV2, with D perhaps TRBD1 (5 bases). Germline V gene data show CDR1 as SNHLY and CDR2 as FYNNEI. This CDR3 contains 13 residues. Trimming stripped 5 bases from V and 5 bases from J, with 12 bases between. CDR3 nucleotides: TGTGCCAGCAGTCCCGACAGCCCGGAGACCCAGTACTTC. Protein product: CASSPDSPETQYF.

This clonotype was observed many times. V gene TRBV11-2 combines with J gene TRBJ2-7, with 7 bases aligning to TRBD1. CDR3 length: 15 amino acids. Germline CDR1 SGHAT, CDR2 FQNNGV. Trimming removed 4 bases from V and 3 bases from J; junction bases left unmatched: 9. CDR3 in DNA: TGTGCCAGCAGCTCGCGACAGGGTTTAAGCTACGAGCAGTACTTC. This codes for CASSSRQGLSYEQYF.

This clonotype was seen at least ten times. The chain recombines TRBV12-3 or TRBV12-4 with TRBJ1-2, with D hard to call. This CDR3 contains 12 residues. Trimming took off 0 bases at V and 5 bases at J, with 4 bases between the two ends. The chain's CDR3 is CASSLALYGYTF. For the CDR3, the DNA is TGTGCCAGCAGTTTAGCTCTTTATGGCTACACCTTC.

This clonotype was recorded at least ten times. Written as DNA, the CDR3 is TGTGCCAGCAGTGAGCGACCGGGGCCCACTGAAGCTTTCTTT. It yields the protein CASSERPGPTEAFF. The chain employs TRBV2 and TRBJ1-1, with D possibly matching TRBD1 (5 bases). Germline V CDR1 and CDR2: SNHLY, FYNNEI. Trimming removed 3 bases at V and 4 bases at J, with 12 bases between. The CDR3 extends over 14 amino acids.

The chain carries TRBV6-5 and TRBJ1-3; perhaps TRBD1 as D (6 bases). V shed 0 bases and J shed 0 bases, with 18 bases lying between them. The germline gives CDR1 MNHEY, CDR2 SVGAGI. CDR3 length: 19 amino acids. This CDR3 is CASSYSGARRGRSGNTIYF. Here the CDR3 DNA reads TGTGCCAGCAGTTACTCGGGGGCCAGGAGGGGCCGCTCTGGAAACACCATATATTTT.

This clonotype was counted between two and nine times. The gene calls are TRBV10-2 and TRBJ2-1; perhaps TRBD1 as D (6 bases). The CDR3 is 14 residues long. Germline values: CDR1 WSHSY, CDR2 SAAADI. V dropped 5 bases and J dropped 5 bases, with 13 bases sitting between them. CDR3 region: CASSTGSRDNEQFF. The DNA for the CDR3 is TGCGCCAGCAGTACAGGGAGTAGGGACAATGAGCAGTTCTTC.

This clonotype was seen only a few times. The chain carries TRBV20-1 and TRBJ2-5; D is possibly TRBD1 or TRBD2 (6 bases each). Germline CDR1 is DFQATT and CDR2 is SNEGSKA (reference sequence). The CDR3 is 14 amino acids. V was cut by 1 base and J by 3 bases, with 12 bases left in between. CDR3 coding DNA: TGCAGTGCTAGAGGAGTTAGGGGGGAAGAGACCCAGTACTTC. Translating gives CSARGVRGEETQYF.

This clonotype was seen a handful of times. V usage is TRBV6-2 or TRBV6-3 and J usage is TRBJ1-2, with 7 bases aligning to TRBD1. Germline V gene lookup returns CDR1 MNHEY and CDR2 SVGEGT. With V trimmed by 7 bases and J by 3 bases, 2 bases remained unmatched. This CDR3 region has 12 residues. The chain's CDR3 is CASTTGDYGYTF. The CDR3 DNA reads as TGTGCCAGCACTACAGGGGACTATGGCTACACCTTC.

The chain combines TRBV15 with TRBJ2-7; 7 bases match TRBD2. This CDR3 has 13 amino acids. Germline CDR1 is LNHNV and CDR2 is YYDKDF (reference sequence). Trimming took 5 bases from V and 4 from J; bases not matched to a gene: 5. The CDR3 protein is CATSAGASYEQYF. The CDR3 nucleotides are TGTGCCACCAGCGCGGGAGCGTCTTACGAGCAGTACTTC.

There are a few counts of this clonotype. V usage is TRBV20-1 and J usage is TRBJ2-7; D gene ambiguous. Per the germline V gene, CDR1 is DFQATT and CDR2 is SNEGSKA (reference sequence). V gave up 3 bases and J gave up 2 bases, with 17 bases separating them. The CDR3 is 15 amino acids. The CDR3 protein is CSASERRAPTYEQYF. DNA for the CDR3: TGCAGTGCTAGCGAAAGACGGGCCCCTACCTACGAGCAGTACTTC.

A few counts support this clonotype. V usage is TRBV5-1 and J usage is TRBJ2-7; 10 bases align to TRBD1. V was clipped by 2 bases and J by 1 base; unmatched bases: 6. CDR3 length: 16 amino acids. Looked up from germline, CDR1 is SGHRS and CDR2 is YFSETQ. CDR3 bases: TGCGCCAGCAGCTTAACGGGACAGGGGCCTTCCTACGAGCAGTACTTC. It yields the protein CASSLTGQGPSYEQYF.

This clonotype has ten or more counts. The chain combines TRBV30 with TRBJ2-1; D is perhaps TRBD1 or TRBD2 (5 bases each). CDR1 GTSNPN and CDR2 SVGIG come from the germline V gene (reference sequence). V dropped 2 bases and J dropped 6 bases, with 14 bases sitting between them. CDR3 size: 14 residues. Here the CDR3 reads CAWSTRDRPNEQFF. Written as DNA, the CDR3 is TGTGCCTGGAGTACCCGGGACCGACCCAATGAGCAGTTCTTC. Full variable domain (outside the CDR3, taken from reference TRBV30 and TRBJ2-1): SQTIHQWPATLVQPVGSPLSLECTVEGTSNPNLYWYRQAAGRGLQLLFYSVGIGQISSEVPQNLSASRPQDRQFILSSKKLLLSDSGFYLCAWSTRDRPNEQFFGPGTRLTVL.

DNA for the CDR3: TGTGCCAGCAGCTACGGACTAGCGGGAGGCCCTCCACACAGCACCGGGGAGCTGTTTTTT. Encoded protein: CASSYGLAGGPPHSTGELFF. This rearrangement joins TRBV11-2 to TRBJ2-2; 14 bases are a match to TRBD2. Germline V gives CDR1 SGHAT, CDR2 FQNNGV. This CDR3 contains 20 residues. V lost 4 bases and J lost 4; bases outside the gene matches: 14.

This clonotype was counted ten times or more. The chain employs TRBV10-2 and TRBJ1-4; 10 nucleotides align to TRBD1. Germline assignment: CDR1 WSHSY and CDR2 SAAADI. J lost 8 bases, V lost 3 bases, and 12 bases had no gene match. This CDR3 has 17 residues. The CDR3 protein is CASSELLGGTGDEKLFF. CDR3 DNA sequence: TGCGCCAGCAGTGAACTACTCGGGGGGACAGGGGACGAAAAACTGTTTTTT.